The clone carrying this T cell receptor (beta chain) was seen a single time. Looked up from germline, CDR1 is MNHEY and CDR2 is SVGEGT. This CDR3 has 18 amino acids. V shed 5 bases, J shed 5 bases, and the junction held 16 bases outside the gene matches. This specimen comes from a study of blood T cell repertoires in COVID-19. Clones were sequenced by immunoSEQ multiplex PCR, and TCRdb holds only the in-frame ones, with some missing. The sample contains hundreds of thousands of clones, 70% to 90% of which appear only once. The J gene is TRBJ2-3, the V gene TRBV6-2 or TRBV6-3; 10 bases line up with TRBD1. Sequenced input: PBMCs or T cells enriched from blood (not recorded which). This clonotype was sampled from a woman aged 40 to 50 who had recovered from COVID-19. CDR3 loop: CASSHDPTDRGRGDTQYF. CDR3 coding DNA: TGTGCCAGCAGTCATGACCCCACCGACAGGGGGCGAGGAGATACGCAGTATTTT.